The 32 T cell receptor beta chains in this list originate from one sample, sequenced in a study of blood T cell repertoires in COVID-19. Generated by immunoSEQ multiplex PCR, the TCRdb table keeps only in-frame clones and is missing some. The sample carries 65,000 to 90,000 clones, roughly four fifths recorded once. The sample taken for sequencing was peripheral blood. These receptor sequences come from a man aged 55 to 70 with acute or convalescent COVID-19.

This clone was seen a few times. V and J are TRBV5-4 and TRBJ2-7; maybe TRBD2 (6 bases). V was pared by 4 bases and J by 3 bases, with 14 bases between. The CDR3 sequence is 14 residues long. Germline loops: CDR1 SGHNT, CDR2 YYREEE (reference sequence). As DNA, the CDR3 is TGTGCCAGCAGCGGCGGGACTGCCGACTACGAGCAGTACTTC. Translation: CASSGGTADYEQYF.

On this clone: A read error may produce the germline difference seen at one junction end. The CDR3: CASTADRERSLRNF. CDR3 in DNA: TGTGCCAGCACCGCCGATAGGGAGAGGTCCTTGAGGAACTTC. The V call is TRBV2, the J call TRBJ2-7, with D tentatively TRBD2 (5 bases). Germline values: CDR1 SNHLY, CDR2 FYNNEI. The CDR3 is 14 residues long. The variable domain in full, completed from reference TRBV2 and TRBJ2-7, reads EPEVTQTPSHQVTQMGQEVILRCVPISNHLYFYWYRQILGQKVEFLVSFYNNEISEKSEIFDDQFSVERPDGSNFTLKIRSTKLEDSAMYFCASTADRERSLRNFGPGTRLTVT.

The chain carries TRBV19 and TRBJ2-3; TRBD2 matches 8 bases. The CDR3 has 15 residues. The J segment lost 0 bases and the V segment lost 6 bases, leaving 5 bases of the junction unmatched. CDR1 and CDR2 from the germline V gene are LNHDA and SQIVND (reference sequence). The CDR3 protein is CASRLTSASTDTQYF. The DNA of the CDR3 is TGTGCCAGTAGGCTGACTAGCGCGAGCACAGATACGCAGTATTTT.

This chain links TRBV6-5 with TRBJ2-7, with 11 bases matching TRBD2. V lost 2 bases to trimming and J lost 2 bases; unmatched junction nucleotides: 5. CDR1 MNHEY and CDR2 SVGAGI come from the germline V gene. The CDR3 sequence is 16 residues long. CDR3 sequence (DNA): TGTGCCAGCAGTTACGCGACTAGCGGGGCAACCTACGAGCAGTACTTC. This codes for CASSYATSGATYEQYF.

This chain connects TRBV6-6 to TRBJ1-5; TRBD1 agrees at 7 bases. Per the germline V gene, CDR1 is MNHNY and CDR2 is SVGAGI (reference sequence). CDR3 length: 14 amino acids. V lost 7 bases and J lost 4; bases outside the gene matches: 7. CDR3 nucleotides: TGTGCCAGCACCTCAGGGGGTTTGAATCAGCCCCAGCATTTT. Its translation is CASTSGGLNQPQHF.

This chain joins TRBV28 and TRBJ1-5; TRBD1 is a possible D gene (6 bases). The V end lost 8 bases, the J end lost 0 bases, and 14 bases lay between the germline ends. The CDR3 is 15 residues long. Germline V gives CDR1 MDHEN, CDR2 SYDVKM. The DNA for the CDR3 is TGTGCCAGCCATCGGGGGGCAGCTAGCAATCAGCCCCAGCATTTT. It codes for CASHRGAASNQPQHF.

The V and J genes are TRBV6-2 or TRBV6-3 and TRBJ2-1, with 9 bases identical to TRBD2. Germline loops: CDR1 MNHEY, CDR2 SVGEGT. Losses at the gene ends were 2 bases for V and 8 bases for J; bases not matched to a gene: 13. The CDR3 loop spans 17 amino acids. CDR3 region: CASSYTTDLTSGYEQFF. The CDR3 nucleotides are TGTGCCAGCAGTTACACGACCGATCTGACTAGCGGCTATGAGCAGTTCTTC.

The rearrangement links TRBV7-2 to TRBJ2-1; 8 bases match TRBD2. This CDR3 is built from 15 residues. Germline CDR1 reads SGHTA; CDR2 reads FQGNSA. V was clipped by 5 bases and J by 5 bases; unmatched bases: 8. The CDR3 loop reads CASSPPGTSNNEQFF. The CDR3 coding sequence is TGTGCCAGCAGCCCACCGGGGACTAGTAACAATGAGCAGTTCTTC.

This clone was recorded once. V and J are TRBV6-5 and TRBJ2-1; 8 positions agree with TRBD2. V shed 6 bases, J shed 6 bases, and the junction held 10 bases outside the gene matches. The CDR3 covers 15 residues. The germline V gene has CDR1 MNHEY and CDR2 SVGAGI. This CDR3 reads CASSPRAGGSNEQFF. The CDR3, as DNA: TGTGCCAGCAGCCCGCGGGCGGGGGGCTCCAATGAGCAGTTCTTC.

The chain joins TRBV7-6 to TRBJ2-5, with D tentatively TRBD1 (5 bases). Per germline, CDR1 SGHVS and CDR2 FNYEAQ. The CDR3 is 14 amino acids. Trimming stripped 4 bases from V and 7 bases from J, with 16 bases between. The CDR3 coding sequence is TGTGCCAGCAGCTCAACAGGACCGGGCGGGACCCAGTACTTC. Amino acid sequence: CASSSTGPGGTQYF.

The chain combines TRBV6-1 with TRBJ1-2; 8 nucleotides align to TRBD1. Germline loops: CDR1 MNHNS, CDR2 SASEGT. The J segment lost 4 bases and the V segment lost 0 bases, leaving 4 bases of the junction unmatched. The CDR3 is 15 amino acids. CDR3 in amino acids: CASSEATGESYGYTF. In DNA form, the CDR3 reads TGTGCCAGCAGTGAAGCGACAGGGGAATCCTATGGCTACACCTTC.

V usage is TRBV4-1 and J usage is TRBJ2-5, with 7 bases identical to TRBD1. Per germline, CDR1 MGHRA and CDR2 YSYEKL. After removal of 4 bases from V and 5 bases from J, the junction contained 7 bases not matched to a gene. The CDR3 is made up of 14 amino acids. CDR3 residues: CASSLRDSGETQYF. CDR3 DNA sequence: TGCGCCAGCAGCCTCCGGGACAGCGGTGAGACCCAGTACTTC.

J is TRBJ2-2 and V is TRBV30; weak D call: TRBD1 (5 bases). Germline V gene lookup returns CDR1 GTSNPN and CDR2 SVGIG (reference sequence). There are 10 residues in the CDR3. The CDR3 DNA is TGTGCAAGGGGTCCCGGGGAGCTGTTTTTT. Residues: CARGPGELFF.

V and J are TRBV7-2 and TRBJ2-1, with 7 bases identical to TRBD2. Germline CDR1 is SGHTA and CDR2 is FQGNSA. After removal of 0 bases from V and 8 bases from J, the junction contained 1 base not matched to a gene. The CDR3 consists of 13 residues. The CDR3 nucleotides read TGTGCCAGCAGCTTAGCAGGGAGGGATGAGCAGTTCTTC. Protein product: CASSLAGRDEQFF. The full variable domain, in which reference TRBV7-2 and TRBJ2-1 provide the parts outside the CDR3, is GAGVSQSPSNKVTEKGKDVELRCDPISGHTALYWYRQSLGQGLEFLIYFQGNSAPDKSGLPSDRFSAERTGGSVSTLTIQRTQQEDSAVYLCASSLAGRDEQFFGPGTRLTVL.

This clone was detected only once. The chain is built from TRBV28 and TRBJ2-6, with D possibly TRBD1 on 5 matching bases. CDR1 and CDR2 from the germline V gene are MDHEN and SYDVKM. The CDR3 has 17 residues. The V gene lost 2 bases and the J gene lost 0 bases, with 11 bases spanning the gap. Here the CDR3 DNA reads TGTGCCAGCAGTTTACGCAGGACAACCTCTGGGGCCAACGTCCTGACTTTC. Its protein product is CASSLRRTTSGANVLTF.

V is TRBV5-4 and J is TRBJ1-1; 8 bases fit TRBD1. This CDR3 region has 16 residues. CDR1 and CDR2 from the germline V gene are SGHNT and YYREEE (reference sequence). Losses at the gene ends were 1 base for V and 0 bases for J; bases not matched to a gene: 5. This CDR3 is CASSLLVTGVNTEAFF. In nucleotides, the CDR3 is TGTGCCAGCAGCTTGCTTGTGACAGGGGTGAACACTGAAGCTTTCTTT.

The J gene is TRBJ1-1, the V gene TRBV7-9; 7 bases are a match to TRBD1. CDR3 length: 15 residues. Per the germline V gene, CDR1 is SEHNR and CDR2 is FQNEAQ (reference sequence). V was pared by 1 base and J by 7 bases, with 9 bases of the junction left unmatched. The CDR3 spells CASSLEGVRGVEAFF. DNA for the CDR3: TGTGCCAGCAGCTTAGAAGGGGTCAGGGGGGTTGAAGCTTTCTTT.

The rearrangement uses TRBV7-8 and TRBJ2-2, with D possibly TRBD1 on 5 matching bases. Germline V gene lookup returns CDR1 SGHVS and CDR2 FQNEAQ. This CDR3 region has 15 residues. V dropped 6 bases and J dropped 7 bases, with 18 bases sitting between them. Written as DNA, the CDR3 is TGTGCCAGCAGGATACAGGTGGCAGACGGCGGGGAGCTGTTTTTT. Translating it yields CASRIQVADGGELFF.

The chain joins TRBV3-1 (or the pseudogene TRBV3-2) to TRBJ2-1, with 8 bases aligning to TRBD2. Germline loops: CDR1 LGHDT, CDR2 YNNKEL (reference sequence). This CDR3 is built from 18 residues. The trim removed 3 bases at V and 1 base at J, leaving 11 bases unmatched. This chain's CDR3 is CASSQSDPGLESYNEQFF. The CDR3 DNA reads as TGTGCCAGCAGCCAGAGTGACCCGGGACTAGAATCCTACAATGAGCAGTTCTTC.

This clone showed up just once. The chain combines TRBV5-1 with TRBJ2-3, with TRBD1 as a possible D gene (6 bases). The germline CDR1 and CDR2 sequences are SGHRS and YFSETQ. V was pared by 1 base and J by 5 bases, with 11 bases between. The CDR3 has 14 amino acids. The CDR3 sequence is CASSLTGLIDTQYF. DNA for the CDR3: TGCGCCAGCAGCTTGACAGGGTTGATAGATACGCAGTATTTT.

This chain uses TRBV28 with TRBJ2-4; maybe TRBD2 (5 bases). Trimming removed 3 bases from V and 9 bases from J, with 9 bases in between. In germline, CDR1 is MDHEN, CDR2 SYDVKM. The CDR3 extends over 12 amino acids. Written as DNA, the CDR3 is TGTGCCAGCAGTTTGAGGGATGGCATTCAGTACTTC. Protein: CASSLRDGIQYF. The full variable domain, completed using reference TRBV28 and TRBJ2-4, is DVKVTQSSRYLVKRTGEKVFLECVQDMDHENMFWYRQDPGLGLRLIYFSYDVKMKEKGDIPEGYSVSREKKERFSLILESASTNQTSMYLCASSLRDGIQYFGAGTRLSVL.

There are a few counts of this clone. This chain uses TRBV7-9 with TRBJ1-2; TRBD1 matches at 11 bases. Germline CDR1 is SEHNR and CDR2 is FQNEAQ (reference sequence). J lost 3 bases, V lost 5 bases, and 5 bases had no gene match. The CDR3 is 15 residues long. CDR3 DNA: TGTGCCAGCAGCACCGGACAGGGGGCTGACTATGGCTACACCTTC. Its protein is CASSTGQGADYGYTF.

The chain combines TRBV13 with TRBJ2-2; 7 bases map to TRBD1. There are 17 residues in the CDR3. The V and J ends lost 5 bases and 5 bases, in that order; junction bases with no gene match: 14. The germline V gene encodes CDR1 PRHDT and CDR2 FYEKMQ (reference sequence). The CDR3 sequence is CASSRKPRQGGTGELFF. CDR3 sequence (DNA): TGTGCCAGCAGCCGCAAACCCCGACAGGGTGGGACCGGGGAGCTGTTTTTT.

The chain's CDR3 is CASSGQGNQPQHF. The CDR3 nucleotides read TGTGCCAGCAGCGGCCAGGGGAATCAGCCCCAGCATTTT. The chain couples TRBV7-8 to TRBJ1-5; tentatively, D is TRBD1 (6 bases). CDR1 and CDR2 from the germline V gene are SGHVS and FQNEAQ. The CDR3 has 13 amino acids. The germline V and J ends were trimmed by 5 bases and 4 bases, with 9 bases remaining between them.

CDR3 DNA: TGCGCCAGCAGCCAGAAAATGGGGTCGACAGCTAATGAAAAACTGTTTTTT. Protein sequence: CASSQKMGSTANEKLFF. This chain uses TRBV4-1 with TRBJ1-4, with D tentatively TRBD1 (5 bases). CDR1 and CDR2 from the germline V gene are MGHRA and YSYEKL. The ends were cut back, 3 bases at V and 3 bases at J, with 17 bases in the middle. The CDR3 extends over 17 amino acids.

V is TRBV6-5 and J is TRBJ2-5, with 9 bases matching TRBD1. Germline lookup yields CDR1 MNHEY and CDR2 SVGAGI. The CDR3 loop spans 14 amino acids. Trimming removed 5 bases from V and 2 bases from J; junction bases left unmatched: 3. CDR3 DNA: TGTGCCAGCAGTCCAGACAGGGGGCAAGAGACCCAGTACTTC. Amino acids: CASSPDRGQETQYF.

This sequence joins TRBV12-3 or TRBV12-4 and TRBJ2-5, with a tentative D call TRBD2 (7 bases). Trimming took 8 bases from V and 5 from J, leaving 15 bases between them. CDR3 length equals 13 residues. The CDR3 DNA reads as TGTGCCAGCCGACGGGGGGCGTGGGAGACCCAGTACTTC. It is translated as CASRRGAWETQYF.

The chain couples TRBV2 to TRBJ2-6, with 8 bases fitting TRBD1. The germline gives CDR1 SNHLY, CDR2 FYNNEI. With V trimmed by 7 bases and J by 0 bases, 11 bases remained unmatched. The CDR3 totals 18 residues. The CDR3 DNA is TGTGCCAGCACGGATAGGCAGGGGGCTTTCTCTGGGGCCAACGTCCTGACTTTC. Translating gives CASTDRQGAFSGANVLTF.

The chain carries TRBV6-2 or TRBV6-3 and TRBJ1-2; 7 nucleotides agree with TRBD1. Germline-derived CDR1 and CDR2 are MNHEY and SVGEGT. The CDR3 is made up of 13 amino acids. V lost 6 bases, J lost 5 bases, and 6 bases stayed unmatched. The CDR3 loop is CASRPTGAYGYTF. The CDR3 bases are TGTGCCAGCAGACCTACAGGGGCTTATGGCTACACCTTC.

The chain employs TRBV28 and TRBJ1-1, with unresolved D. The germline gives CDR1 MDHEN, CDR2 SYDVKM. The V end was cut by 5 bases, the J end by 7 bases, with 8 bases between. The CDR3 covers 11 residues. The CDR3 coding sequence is TGTGCCAGCAGTAACAGAAATGAAGCTTTCTTT. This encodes CASSNRNEAFF.

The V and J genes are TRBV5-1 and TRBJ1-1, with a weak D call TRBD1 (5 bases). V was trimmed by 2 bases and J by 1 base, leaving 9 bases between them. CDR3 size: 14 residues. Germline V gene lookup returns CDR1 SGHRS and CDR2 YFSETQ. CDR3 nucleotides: TGCGCCAGCAGCTTTTCGACAGCGAACACTGAAGCTTTCTTT. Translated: CASSFSTANTEAFF. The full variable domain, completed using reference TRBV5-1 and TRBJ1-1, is KAGVTQTPRYLIKTRGQQVTLSCSPISGHRSVSWYQQTPGQGLQFLFEYFSETQRNKGNFPGRFSGRQFSNSRSEMNVSTLELGDSALYLCASSFSTANTEAFFGQGTRLTVV.

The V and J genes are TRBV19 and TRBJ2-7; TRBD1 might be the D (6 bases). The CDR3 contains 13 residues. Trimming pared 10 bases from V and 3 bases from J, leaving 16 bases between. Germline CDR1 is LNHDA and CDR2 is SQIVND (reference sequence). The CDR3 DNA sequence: TGTGCCACCAGACAGGTCGGAGACTACGAGCAGTACTTC. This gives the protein CATRQVGDYEQYF.